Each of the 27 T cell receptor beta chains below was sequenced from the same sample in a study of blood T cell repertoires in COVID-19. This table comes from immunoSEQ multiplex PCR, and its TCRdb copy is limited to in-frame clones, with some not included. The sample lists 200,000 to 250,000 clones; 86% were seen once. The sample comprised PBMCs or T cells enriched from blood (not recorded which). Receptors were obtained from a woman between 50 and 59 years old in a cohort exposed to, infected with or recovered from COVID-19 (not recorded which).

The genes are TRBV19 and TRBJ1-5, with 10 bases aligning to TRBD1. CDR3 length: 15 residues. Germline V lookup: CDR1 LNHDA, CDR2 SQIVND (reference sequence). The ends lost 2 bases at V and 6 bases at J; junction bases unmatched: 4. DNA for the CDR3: TGTGCCAGTAGTATAACCGGGACAGGGGTTCAGCCCCAGCATTTT. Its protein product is CASSITGTGVQPQHF.

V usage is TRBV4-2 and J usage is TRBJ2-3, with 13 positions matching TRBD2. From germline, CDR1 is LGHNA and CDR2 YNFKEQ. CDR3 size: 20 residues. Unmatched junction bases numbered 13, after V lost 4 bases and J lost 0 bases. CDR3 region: CASSLEITGTSGASTDTQYF. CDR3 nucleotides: TGTGCCAGCAGCCTTGAAATAACCGGGACTAGCGGGGCTAGCACAGATACGCAGTATTTT.

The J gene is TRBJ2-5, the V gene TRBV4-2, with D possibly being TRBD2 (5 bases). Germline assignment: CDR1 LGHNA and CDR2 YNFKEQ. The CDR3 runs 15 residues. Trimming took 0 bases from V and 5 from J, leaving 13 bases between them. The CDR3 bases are TGTGCCAGCAGCCAAGATGAGGGCAAAGGGGAGACCCAGTACTTC. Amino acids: CASSQDEGKGETQYF.

The CDR3 coding sequence is TGTGCCACCAGCAGAGGTCCGGTTCTGAACACTGAAGCTTTCTTT. It specifies CATSRGPVLNTEAFF. The rearrangement uses TRBV15 and TRBJ1-1; D not certain. The V end was cut by 1 base, the J end by 0 bases, with 9 bases between. The CDR3 sequence is 15 residues long. Germline CDR1 and CDR2: LNHNV and YYDKDF (reference sequence).

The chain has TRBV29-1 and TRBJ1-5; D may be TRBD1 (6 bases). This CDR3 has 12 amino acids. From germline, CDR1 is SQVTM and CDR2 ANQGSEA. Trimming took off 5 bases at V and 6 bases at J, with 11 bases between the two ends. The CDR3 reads CSVQTGPQPQHF. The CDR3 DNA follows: TGCAGCGTTCAGACAGGCCCTCAGCCCCAGCATTTT. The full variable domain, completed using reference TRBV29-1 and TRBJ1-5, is SAVISQKPSRDICQRGTSLTIQCQVDSQVTMMFWYRQQPGQSLTLIATANQGSEATYESGFVIDKFPISRPNLTFSTLTVSNMSPEDSSIYLCSVQTGPQPQHFGDGTRLSIL.

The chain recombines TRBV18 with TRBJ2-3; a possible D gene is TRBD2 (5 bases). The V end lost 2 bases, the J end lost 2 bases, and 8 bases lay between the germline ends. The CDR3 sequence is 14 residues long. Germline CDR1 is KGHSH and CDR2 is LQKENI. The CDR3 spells CASSPRRSTDTQYF. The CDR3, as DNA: TGTGCCAGCTCACCAAGGAGGTCCACAGATACGCAGTATTTT.

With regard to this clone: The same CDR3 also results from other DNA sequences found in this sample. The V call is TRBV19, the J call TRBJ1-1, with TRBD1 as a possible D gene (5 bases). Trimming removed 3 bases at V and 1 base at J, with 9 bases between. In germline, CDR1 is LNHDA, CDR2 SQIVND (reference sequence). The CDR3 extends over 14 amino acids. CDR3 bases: TGTGCCAGTAGTATCCAGGGCGCGAACACTGAAGCTTTCTTT. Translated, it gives CASSIQGANTEAFF.

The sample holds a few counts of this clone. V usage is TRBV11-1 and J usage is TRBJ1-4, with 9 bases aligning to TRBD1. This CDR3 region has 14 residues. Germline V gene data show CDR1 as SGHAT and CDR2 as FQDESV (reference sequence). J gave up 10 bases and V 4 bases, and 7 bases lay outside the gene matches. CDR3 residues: CASSSGTGIGKLFF. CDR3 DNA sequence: TGTGCCAGCAGCTCCGGGACAGGGATTGGAAAACTGTTTTTT. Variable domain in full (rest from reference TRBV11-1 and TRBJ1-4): EAEVAQSPRYKITEKSQAVAFWCDPISGHATLYWYRQILGQGPELLVQFQDESVVDDSQLPKDRFSAERLKGVDSTLKIQPAELGDSAMYLCASSSGTGIGKLFFGSGTQLSVL.

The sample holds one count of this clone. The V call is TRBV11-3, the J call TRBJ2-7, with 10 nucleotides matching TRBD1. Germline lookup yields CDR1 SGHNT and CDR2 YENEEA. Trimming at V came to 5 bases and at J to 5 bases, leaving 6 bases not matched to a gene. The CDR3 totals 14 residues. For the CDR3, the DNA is TGTGCCAGCAGCCAGGGACAGGGGAGCGACGAGCAGTACTTC. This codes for CASSQGQGSDEQYF.

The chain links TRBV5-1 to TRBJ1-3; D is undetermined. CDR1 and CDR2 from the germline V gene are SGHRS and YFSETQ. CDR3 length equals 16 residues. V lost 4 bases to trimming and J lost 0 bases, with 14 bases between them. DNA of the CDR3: TGCGCCAGCAGCAAAGGAGGTCAGGCCTCTGGAAACACCATATATTTT. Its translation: CASSKGGQASGNTIYF.

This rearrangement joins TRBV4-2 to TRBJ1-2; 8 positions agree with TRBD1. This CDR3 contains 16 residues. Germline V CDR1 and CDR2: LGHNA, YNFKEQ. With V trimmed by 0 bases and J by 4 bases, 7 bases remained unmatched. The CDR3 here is CASSQDLWTGSYGYTF. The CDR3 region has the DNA TGTGCCAGCAGCCAAGACCTCTGGACAGGGAGCTATGGCTACACCTTC.

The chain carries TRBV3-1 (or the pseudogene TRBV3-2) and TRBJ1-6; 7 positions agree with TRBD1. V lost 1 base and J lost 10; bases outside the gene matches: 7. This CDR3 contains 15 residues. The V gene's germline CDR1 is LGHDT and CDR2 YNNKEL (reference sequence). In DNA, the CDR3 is TGTGCCAGCAGCCAAGTTGTACTAGGGGGCTCACCCCTCCACTTT. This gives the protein CASSQVVLGGSPLHF.

CDR3 DNA: TGCAGTGCTAGTTCGGGTATTCTTGGCTACACCTTC. The encoded protein is CSASSGILGYTF. The chain recombines TRBV20-1 with TRBJ1-2; D gene uncertain. This CDR3 has 12 residues. Germline V gene data show CDR1 as DFQATT and CDR2 as SNEGSKA (reference sequence). The V end was cut by 3 bases, the J end by 7 bases, with 12 bases between.

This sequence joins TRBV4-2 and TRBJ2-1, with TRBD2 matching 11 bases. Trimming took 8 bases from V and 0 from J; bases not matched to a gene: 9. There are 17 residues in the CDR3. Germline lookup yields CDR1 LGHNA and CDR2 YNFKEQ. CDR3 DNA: TGTGCCAGCTGCCGGACTACTAGCGGGAGCTCCTACAATGAGCAGTTCTTC. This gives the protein CASCRTTSGSSYNEQFF.

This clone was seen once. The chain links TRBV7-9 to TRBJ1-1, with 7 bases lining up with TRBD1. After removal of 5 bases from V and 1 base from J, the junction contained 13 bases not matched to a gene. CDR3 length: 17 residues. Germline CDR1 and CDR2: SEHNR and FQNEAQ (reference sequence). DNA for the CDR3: TGTGCCAGCAGCCAAGACAGGGTCTACATTAGGAACACTGAAGCTTTCTTT. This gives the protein CASSQDRVYIRNTEAFF.

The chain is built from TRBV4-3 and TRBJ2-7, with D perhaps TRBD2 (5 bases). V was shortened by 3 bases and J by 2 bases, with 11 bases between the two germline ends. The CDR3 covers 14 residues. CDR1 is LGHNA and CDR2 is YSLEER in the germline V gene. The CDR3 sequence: CASSHTGKPYEQYF. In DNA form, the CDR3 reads TGCGCCAGCAGCCACACCGGGAAGCCCTACGAGCAGTACTTC.

This CDR3 reads CATSRRWGPTEAFF. The DNA for the CDR3 is TGTGCCACCAGCAGACGATGGGGGCCAACTGAAGCTTTCTTT. This rearrangement joins TRBV15 to TRBJ1-1; possibly TRBD1 for D (6 bases). This CDR3 has 14 residues. The germline V gene encodes CDR1 LNHNV and CDR2 YYDKDF (reference sequence). Between the trimmed V and J ends, which lost 2 bases and 5 bases, there was a span of 12 bases.

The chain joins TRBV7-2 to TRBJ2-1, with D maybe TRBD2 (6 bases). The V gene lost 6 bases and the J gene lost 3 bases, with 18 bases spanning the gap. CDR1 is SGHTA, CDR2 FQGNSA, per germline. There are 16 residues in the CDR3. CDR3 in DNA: TGTGCCAGCAGATCAGCCGCGGGACGCGGCTACAATGAGCAGTTCTTC. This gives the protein CASRSAAGRGYNEQFF.

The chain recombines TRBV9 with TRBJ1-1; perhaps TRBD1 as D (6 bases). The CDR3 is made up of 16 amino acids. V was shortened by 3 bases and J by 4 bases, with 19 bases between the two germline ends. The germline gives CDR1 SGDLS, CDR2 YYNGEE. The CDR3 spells CASSAHLGGATTEAFF. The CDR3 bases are TGTGCCAGCAGCGCCCACTTAGGGGGAGCCACCACTGAAGCTTTCTTT.

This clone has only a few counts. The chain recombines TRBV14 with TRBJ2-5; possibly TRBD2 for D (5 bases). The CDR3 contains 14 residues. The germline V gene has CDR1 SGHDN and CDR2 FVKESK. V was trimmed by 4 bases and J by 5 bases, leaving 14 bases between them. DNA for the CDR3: TGTGCCAGCAGCCGGTTGGGGAGCCATGAGACCCAGTACTTC. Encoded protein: CASSRLGSHETQYF. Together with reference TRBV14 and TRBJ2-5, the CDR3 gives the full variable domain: EAGVTQFPSHSVIEKGQTVTLRCDPISGHDNLYWYRRVMGKEIKFLLHFVKESKQDESGMPNNRFLAERTGGTYSTLKVQPAELEDSGVYFCASSRLGSHETQYFGPGTRLLVL.

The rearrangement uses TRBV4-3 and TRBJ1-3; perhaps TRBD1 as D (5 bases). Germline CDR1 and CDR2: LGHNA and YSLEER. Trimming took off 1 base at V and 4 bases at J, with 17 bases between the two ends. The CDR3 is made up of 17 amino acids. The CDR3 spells CASSQAPGGTGGNTIYF. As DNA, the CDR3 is TGCGCCAGCAGCCAAGCCCCGGGGGGTACGGGAGGAAACACCATATATTTT.

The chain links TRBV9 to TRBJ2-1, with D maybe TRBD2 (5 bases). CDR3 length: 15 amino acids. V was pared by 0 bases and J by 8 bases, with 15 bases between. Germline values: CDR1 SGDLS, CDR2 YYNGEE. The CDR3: CASSVGGGVRDEQFF. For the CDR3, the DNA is TGTGCCAGCAGCGTAGGAGGAGGAGTAAGGGATGAGCAGTTCTTC.

CDR3 residues: CASSTTPLTGPYEQYF. The CDR3 DNA reads as TGTGCCAGCAGTACCACACCTCTGACAGGACCCTACGAGCAGTACTTC. The rearrangement links TRBV28 to TRBJ2-7; a weak D match, TRBD1 (6 bases). Deletions cut 5 bases from V and 2 bases from J, with 19 bases between. The CDR3 is 16 residues long. The germline V gene encodes CDR1 MDHEN and CDR2 SYDVKM.

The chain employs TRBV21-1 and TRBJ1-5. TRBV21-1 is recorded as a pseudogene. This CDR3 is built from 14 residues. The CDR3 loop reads CASSKVPAHQPQHF. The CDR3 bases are TGTGCCAGCAGCAAAGTACCAGCGCATCAGCCCCAGCATTTT.

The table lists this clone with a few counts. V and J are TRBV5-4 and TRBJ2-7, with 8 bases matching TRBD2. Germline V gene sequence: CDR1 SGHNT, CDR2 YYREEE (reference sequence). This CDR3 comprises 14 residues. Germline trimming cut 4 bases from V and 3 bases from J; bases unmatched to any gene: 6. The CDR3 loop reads CASSGGGGLYEQYF. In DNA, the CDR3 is TGTGCCAGCAGCGGCGGCGGGGGGCTCTACGAGCAGTACTTC. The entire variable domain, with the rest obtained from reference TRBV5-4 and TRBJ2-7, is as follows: ETGVTQSPTHLIKTRGQQVTLRCSSQSGHNTVSWYQQALGQGPQFIFQYYREEENGRGNFPPRFSGLQFPNYSSELNVNALELDDSALYLCASSGGGGLYEQYFGPGTRLTVT.

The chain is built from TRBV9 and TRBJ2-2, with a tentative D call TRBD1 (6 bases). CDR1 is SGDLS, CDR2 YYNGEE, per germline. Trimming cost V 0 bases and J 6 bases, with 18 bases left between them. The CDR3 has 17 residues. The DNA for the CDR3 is TGTGCCAGCAGCGTAGATCCCACGCAGGGGAGATCCGGGGAGCTGTTTTTT. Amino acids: CASSVDPTQGRSGELFF.

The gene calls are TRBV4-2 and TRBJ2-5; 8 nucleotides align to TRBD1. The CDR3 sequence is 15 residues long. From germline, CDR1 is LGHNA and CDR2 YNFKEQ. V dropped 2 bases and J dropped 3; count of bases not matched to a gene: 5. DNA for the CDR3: TGTGCCAGCAGCCAAACCGGGACAGGAGAAGAGACCCAGTACTTC. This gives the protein CASSQTGTGEETQYF.